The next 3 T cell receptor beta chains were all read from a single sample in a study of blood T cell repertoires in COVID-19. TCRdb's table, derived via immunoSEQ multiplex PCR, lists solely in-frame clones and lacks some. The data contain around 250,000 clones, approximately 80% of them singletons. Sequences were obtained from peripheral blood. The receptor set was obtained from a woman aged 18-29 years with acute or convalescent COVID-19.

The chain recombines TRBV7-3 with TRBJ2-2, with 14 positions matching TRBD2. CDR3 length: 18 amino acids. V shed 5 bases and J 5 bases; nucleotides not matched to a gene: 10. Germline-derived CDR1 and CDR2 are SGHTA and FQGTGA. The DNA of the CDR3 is TGTGCCAGCAGCCAGAGGGGGACTAGCGGGAGTAATACCGGGGAGCTGTTTTTT. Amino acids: CASSQRGTSGSNTGELFF.

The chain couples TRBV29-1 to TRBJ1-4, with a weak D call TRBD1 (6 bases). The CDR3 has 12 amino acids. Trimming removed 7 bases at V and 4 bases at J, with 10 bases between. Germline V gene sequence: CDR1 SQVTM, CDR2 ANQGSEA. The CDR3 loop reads CSAQGINEKLFF. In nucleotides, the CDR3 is TGCAGCGCTCAGGGGATTAATGAAAAACTGTTTTTT.

CDR3 in amino acids: CASSLRGENTGELFF. The DNA of the CDR3 is TGTGCCAGCAGCTTACGGGGAGAAAACACCGGGGAGCTGTTTTTT. The chain combines TRBV7-9 with TRBJ2-2, with D possibly matching TRBD2 (5 bases). CDR3 size: 15 residues. CDR1 and CDR2 from the germline V gene are SEHNR and FQNEAQ (reference sequence). V was shortened by 2 bases and J by 2 bases, with 9 bases between the two germline ends. The whole variable domain, remainder taken from reference TRBV7-9 and TRBJ2-2, is DTGVSQNPRHKITKRGQNVTFRCDPISEHNRLYWYRQTLGQGPEFLTYFQNEAQLEKSRLLSDRFSAERPKGSFSTLEIQRTEQGDSAMYLCASSLRGENTGELFFGEGSRLTVL.